The TCR beta chain under discussion was sequenced for a study of tumor-infiltrating lymphocytes in primary liver carcinoma. Overall study: Patients were men and women aged 30 to 69 years.

cDNA specific to TCR beta was made from approximately 500 ng of total RNA, with a constant-region primer employed for priming. Modified slightly, ARM-PCR produced TCR beta libraries over three nested multiplex PCR rounds. A C-beta reverse primer was combined with TRBV1-TRBV30 forward primers in the first two PCR rounds, and each round had around 11 cycles. Via MiXCR, TCRdb re-called the multiplex PCR reads, giving one row per CDR3 protein. Among roughly 120,000 distinct CDR3 sequences listed, around 62% were seen once. Comment on this clonotype: One end of the junction varies from germline; a read error may be responsible.

Scientists recovered RNA and DNA together from approximately 20-30 mg of unsorted bulk tissue. The CDR3 is made up of 15 amino acids. Looked up from germline, CDR1 is PRHDT and CDR2 is FYEKMQ (reference sequence). The source is a woman between 55 and 75 years old with primary liver carcinoma and hepatitis B virus infection. The V gene is TRBV13, the J gene TRBJ2-6; a weak D match, TRBD2 (5 bases). The sequenced sample was liver tumor tissue from sampling region 1. The subset: tumor region T1, superior pole. The CDR3 region is CAGSLRGSGANVLTF. CDR3 DNA: TGTGCCGGCAGCTTACGGGGCTCTGGGGCCAACGTCCTGACTTTC.